Each of the 23 T cell receptor beta chains below was sequenced from the same sample in a study of beta chain features in type 1 diabetes. Study-level results: In all four CD4+ subsets, TCRB CDR3 length was significantly, moderately reduced in type 1 diabetes.

Since all of the isolated RNA was reverse transcribed, expressed TCRB transcripts were what got sequenced. TCRdb keeps only in-frame clones here, not all; method: immunoSEQ multiplex PCR. Of 55,000 to 80,000 clones listed, roughly half are singletons. Their cognate antigens are unknown. Material for sequencing was central memory CD4+ T cells from blood. These receptors were collected from a man aged 25 to 40 with type 1 diabetes.

This clone was counted only a few times. V gene TRBV5-1 combines with J gene TRBJ2-3, with 7 positions matching TRBD2. This CDR3 spans 15 amino acids. Germline assignment: CDR1 SGHRS and CDR2 YFSETQ. Trimming took 4 bases from V and 3 from J; bases not matched to a gene: 8. The CDR3 spells CASSLTSRETDTQYF. CDR3 bases: TGCGCCAGCAGCCTGACTAGCAGAGAGACAGATACGCAGTATTTT.

This clone came up once. This chain uses TRBV12-2 with TRBJ2-7; whether TRBD1, the table's D call, matches the DNA was not checked. TRBV12-2 is annotated as a pseudogene. The CDR3 length is 16 residues. This CDR3 reads CASRLVVQGVAYEQYF. The CDR3 DNA reads as TGTGCAAGTCGCTTAGTGGTACAGGGGGTCGCCTACGAGCAGTACTTC.

The gene calls are TRBV2 and TRBJ2-1; 15 nucleotides line up with TRBD2. Germline values: CDR1 SNHLY, CDR2 FYNNEI. The trim removed 5 bases at V and 8 bases at J, leaving 7 bases unmatched. CDR3 length equals 16 residues. The CDR3 spells CASSRGLAGGVDEQFF. CDR3 DNA: TGTGCCAGCAGTCGGGGACTAGCGGGGGGTGTGGATGAGCAGTTCTTC. Supplemented by reference TRBV2 and TRBJ2-1, the full variable domain reads EPEVTQTPSHQVTQMGQEVILRCVPISNHLYFYWYRQILGQKVEFLVSFYNNEISEKSEIFDDQFSVERPDGSNFTLKIRSTKLEDSAMYFCASSRGLAGGVDEQFFGPGTRLTVL.

This clone has just one count. The chain couples TRBV19 to TRBJ1-2; D is unclear. V lost 7 bases and J 0 bases, leaving 9 bases between the germline ends. This CDR3 comprises 13 residues. The germline gives CDR1 LNHDA, CDR2 SQIVND (reference sequence). Here the CDR3 reads CASKREPNYGYTF. As DNA, the CDR3 is TGTGCCAGTAAGAGGGAACCTAACTATGGCTACACCTTC.

The V and J genes are TRBV18 and TRBJ1-5, with TRBD1 as a possible D gene (5 bases). The CDR3 spans 16 residues. Per the germline V gene, CDR1 is KGHSH and CDR2 is LQKENI. Trimming removed 2 bases at V and 2 bases at J, with 13 bases between. For the CDR3, the DNA is TGTGCCAGCTCACCATCAACCAGGGTTGGCAATCAGCCCCAGCATTTT. Its translation is CASSPSTRVGNQPQHF.

The CDR3 bases are TGTGCCAGTAGTGAGGGGGGACAGGGATCCTACGAGCAGTACTTC. Its protein is CASSEGGQGSYEQYF. The chain is built from TRBV19 and TRBJ2-7; TRBD1 aligns across 9 bases. The CDR3 totals 15 residues. V lost 5 bases and J lost 1; bases outside the gene matches: 6. Germline V lookup: CDR1 LNHDA, CDR2 SQIVND (reference sequence).

This clone was recorded a few times. This chain uses TRBV7-9 with TRBJ2-7; 7 bases are a match to TRBD1. The CDR3 runs to 13 residues. Germline lookup yields CDR1 SEHNR and CDR2 FQNEAQ (reference sequence). V shed 5 bases and J 3 bases; nucleotides not matched to a gene: 4. The CDR3 loop is CASSHGTVYEQYF. CDR3 DNA: TGTGCCAGCAGCCACGGGACAGTCTACGAGCAGTACTTC.

This rearrangement joins TRBV10-1 to TRBJ2-5; D possibly corresponds to TRBD2 (7 bases). The CDR3 runs to 14 residues. Trimming cost V 8 bases and J 5 bases, with 18 bases left between them. The germline V gene encodes CDR1 WNHNN and CDR2 SYGVQD (reference sequence). The CDR3 protein is CASSGGHSGETQYF. CDR3 in DNA: TGCGCCAGCTCTGGGGGACATAGCGGGGAGACCCAGTACTTC.

This clone came up a few times. The rearrangement joins TRBV6-5 to TRBJ2-7; maybe TRBD2 (6 bases). V gave up 2 bases and J gave up 2 bases, with 13 bases separating them. The germline V gene encodes CDR1 MNHEY and CDR2 SVGAGI. The length of the CDR3 is 15 residues. This chain's CDR3 is CASSYAGSAAYEQYF. DNA of the CDR3: TGTGCCAGCAGTTACGCCGGGAGCGCTGCCTACGAGCAGTACTTC.

This chain links TRBV18 with TRBJ2-3; 9 bases align to TRBD1. Germline V lookup: CDR1 KGHSH, CDR2 LQKENI. This CDR3 region has 15 residues. The V segment lost 6 bases and the J segment 3 bases; nucleotides outside the gene matches: 7. CDR3 sequence: CASSRGGQGTDTQYF. Written as DNA, the CDR3 is TGTGCCAGCTCCCGAGGGGGACAGGGAACAGATACGCAGTATTTT.

CDR3 region: CAYGAGGRNTGELFF. The CDR3 DNA reads as TGTGCCTACGGGGCGGGAGGTAGAAACACCGGGGAGCTGTTTTTT. The gene calls are TRBV21-1 and TRBJ2-2; the DNA was not used to check the table's D call, TRBD2. TRBV21-1 is a documented pseudogene. This CDR3 is 15 amino acids long.

The chain has TRBV5-6 and TRBJ1-1, with 9 bases identical to TRBD1. The germline CDR1 and CDR2 sequences are SGHDT and YYEEEE. This CDR3 is built from 15 residues. V was clipped by 4 bases and J by 5 bases; unmatched bases: 9. The CDR3 DNA follows: TGTGCCAGCAGCCAAGGACAGGGGACGAGAACTGAAGCTTTCTTT. This codes for CASSQGQGTRTEAFF.

The rearrangement joins TRBV10-3 to TRBJ2-7; the match to TRBD2 covers 8 bases. V shed 3 bases, J shed 10 bases, and the junction held 8 bases outside the gene matches. Germline loops: CDR1 ENHRY, CDR2 SYGVKD. This CDR3 has 13 amino acids. CDR3 residues: CAISEERGPSQYF. CDR3 sequence (DNA): TGTGCCATCAGTGAAGAGCGGGGGCCCTCCCAGTACTTC.

The rearrangement uses TRBV18 and TRBJ2-6, with 8 bases lining up with TRBD1. This CDR3 is built from 18 residues. Germline CDR1 is KGHSH and CDR2 is LQKENI. The V segment lost 4 bases and the J segment 0 bases; nucleotides outside the gene matches: 8. This CDR3 reads CASSLPTGVLSGANVLTF. The CDR3 coding sequence is TGTGCCAGCTCACTACCGACAGGGGTCCTCTCTGGGGCCAACGTCCTGACTTTC.

This clone was counted between two and nine times. In DNA form, the CDR3 reads TGTGCCACCAGCAGAGATCGGGGGGGTTCGAGTGAGCAGTACTTC. Encoded protein: CATSRDRGGSSEQYF. The rearrangement links TRBV15 to TRBJ2-7, with TRBD2 matching over 8 bases. Per the germline V gene, CDR1 is LNHNV and CDR2 is YYDKDF (reference sequence). The CDR3 sequence is 15 residues long. Germline trimming cut 0 bases from V and 7 bases from J; bases unmatched to any gene: 8.

By share, this clone ranks as medium-sized. The J gene is TRBJ1-2, the V gene TRBV5-6, with a tentative D call TRBD1 (5 bases). The CDR3 contains 13 residues. Looked up from germline, CDR1 is SGHDT and CDR2 is YYEEEE. With 4 bases removed from V and 1 base from J, the gap between germline ends came to 8 bases. DNA of the CDR3: TGTGCCAGCAGCACCGACAGTAACTATGGCTACACCTTC. It yields the protein CASSTDSNYGYTF.

The chain couples TRBV5-1 to TRBJ1-1, with D perhaps matching TRBD1 (5 bases). The V and J ends lost 2 bases and 1 base respectively, with 12 bases between them. Germline CDR1 SGHRS, CDR2 YFSETQ. This CDR3 spans 15 amino acids. CDR3 in amino acids: CASSFDSTTNTEAFF. The CDR3 DNA sequence: TGCGCCAGCAGCTTCGACAGCACCACGAACACTGAAGCTTTCTTT.

This clone was observed a handful of times. CDR3 DNA: TGCGCCAGCAGCTGGGACGACAGGGCGACCGGGGAGCTGTTTTTT. Protein: CASSWDDRATGELFF. V is TRBV5-1 and J is TRBJ2-2; 7 bases agree with TRBD1. The CDR3 covers 15 residues. Germline CDR1 SGHRS, CDR2 YFSETQ. The junction had 7 bases not matched to a gene; V was cut back by 3 bases and J by 5 bases.

The chain uses TRBV10-3 and TRBJ2-3; a possible D gene is TRBD2 (5 bases). From germline, CDR1 is ENHRY and CDR2 SYGVKD. The CDR3 loop spans 14 amino acids. Trimming removed 6 bases at V and 2 bases at J, with 12 bases between. CDR3 nucleotide sequence: TGTGCCATCAGGGCTAGCTCAGACACAGATACGCAGTATTTT. Its protein product is CAIRASSDTDTQYF.

The V call is TRBV11-2, the J call TRBJ1-1, with D possibly matching TRBD1 (6 bases). Trimming shortened V by 0 bases and J by 8 bases, and 19 bases separated the two germline ends. Germline-derived CDR1 and CDR2 are SGHAT and FQNNGV. This CDR3 comprises 16 residues. The CDR3: CASSLDTRGASVEAFF. CDR3 DNA: TGTGCCAGCAGCTTAGATACTCGGGGGGCTTCGGTGGAAGCTTTCTTT.

J is TRBJ2-1 and V is TRBV2, with 11 bases identical to TRBD2. Germline V gives CDR1 SNHLY, CDR2 FYNNEI. V shed 8 bases and J 6 bases; nucleotides not matched to a gene: 6. The CDR3 runs to 14 residues. CDR3 nucleotide sequence: TGTGCCAGCGGGCCGGGACTAGCGGCCAATGAGCAGTTCTTC. This sequence encodes CASGPGLAANEQFF.

The CDR3 loop is CSADRARETQYF. As DNA, the CDR3 is TGCAGCGCGGACAGGGCTAGGGAGACCCAGTACTTC. The gene calls are TRBV29-1 and TRBJ2-5; the match to TRBD1 covers 8 bases. The germline CDR1 and CDR2 sequences are SQVTM and ANQGSEA. With V trimmed by 7 bases and J by 5 bases, 6 bases remained unmatched. CDR3 length equals 12 residues. Full variable domain (outside the CDR3, taken from reference TRBV29-1 and TRBJ2-5): SAVISQKPSRDICQRGTSLTIQCQVDSQVTMMFWYRQQPGQSLTLIATANQGSEATYESGFVIDKFPISRPNLTFSTLTVSNMSPEDSSIYLCSADRARETQYFGPGTRLLVL.

The sample holds a few counts of this clone. The chain recombines TRBV6-1 with TRBJ2-7; TRBD2 might be the D (6 bases). The CDR3 length is 15 residues. Germline V lookup: CDR1 MNHNS, CDR2 SASEGT. V lost 5 bases to trimming and J lost 1 base, with 15 bases between them. In DNA form, the CDR3 reads TGTGCCAGCAGTACCGGGAGTTTAAGGTCCTACGAGCAGTACTTC. Translation gives CASSTGSLRSYEQYF.